Listed below are T cell receptor beta chains from one sample, sequenced in a study of post-analysis software for immune sequencing data. Each CDR3 protein is one row after TCRdb ran MiXCR on the PCR reads. The repertoire holds hundreds of thousands of distinct CDR3 sequences, with roughly 45% as singletons. The specimen was blood. The receptors originated from a girl aged 5-17 years with multiple sclerosis. Both conserved end residues are part of each CDR3. A D gene is named only where the DNA matches it firmly. Rows may omit the clone size; those that give it use once, few, many or a size class.

cdr3_length: 17
d_call: TRBD2
v_call: TRBV5-1
j_call: TRBJ2-1
clone_size: .
cdr3_nt: TGCGCCAGCAGCTTACCGACTAGCGGGAGGCAAGACAATGAGCAGTTCTTC
cdr3_aa: CASSLPTSGRQDNEQFF

cdr3_length: 16
d_call: TRBD2
v_call: TRBV2
j_call: TRBJ2-3
clone_size: .
cdr3_nt: TGTGCCAGCAATGAGAATAGCGGGAGGGCCAAAGATACGCAGTATTTT
cdr3_aa: CASNENSGRAKDTQYF

cdr3_length: 13
d_call: .
v_call: TRBV20-1
j_call: TRBJ2-5
clone_size: .
cdr3_nt: TGCAGTGCTAGACAGGGGAAGGAGGAGACCCAGTACTTC
cdr3_aa: CSARQGKEETQYF

cdr3_length: 18
d_call: .
v_call: TRBV11-1
j_call: TRBJ2-5
clone_size: few
cdr3_nt: TGTGCCAGCAGCTTAGATTTCTGGCAGACGAAGAACCAAGAGACCCAGTACTTC
cdr3_aa: CASSLDFWQTKNQETQYF

cdr3_length: 15
d_call: TRBD1
v_call: TRBV7-2
j_call: TRBJ2-5
clone_size: .
cdr3_nt: TGTGCCAGCAGCTTTCGACAGGGAAAGGCGGAGACCCAGTACTTC
cdr3_aa: CASSFRQGKAETQYF

cdr3_length: 16
d_call: .
v_call: TRBV5-1
j_call: TRBJ1-2
clone_size: few
cdr3_nt: TGCGCCAGCAGCCCAAATGACATCCCGCCCTTATATGGCTACACCTTC
cdr3_aa: CASSPNDIPPLYGYTF

cdr3_length: 15
d_call: .
v_call: TRBV7-2
j_call: TRBJ2-1
clone_size: .
cdr3_nt: TGTGCCAGCAGCTTAGCGCCTTCAGCGTACAATGAGCAGTTCTTC
cdr3_aa: CASSLAPSAYNEQFF

cdr3_length: 14
d_call: .
v_call: TRBV5-1
j_call: TRBJ1-2
clone_size: .
cdr3_nt: TGCGCCAGCAGCCAGGTTGGCTTCCACGCGGCTGGCACCTTC
cdr3_aa: CASSQVGFHAAGTF

cdr3_length: 17
d_call: TRBD2
v_call: TRBV14
j_call: TRBJ2-7
clone_size: .
cdr3_nt: TGTACCAGCAGCCAAGGGGCTGGTCTAGCGGGAGCCTACGAGCAGTACTTC
cdr3_aa: CTSSQGAGLAGAYEQYF

cdr3_length: 14
d_call: .
v_call: TRBV25-1
j_call: TRBJ1-5
clone_size: .
cdr3_nt: TGTGCCAGCAGTGAATTCACAGGGAGCCAGCCCCAGCATTTT
cdr3_aa: CASSEFTGSQPQHF

cdr3_length: 14
d_call: .
v_call: TRBV20-1
j_call: TRBJ2-2
clone_size: once
cdr3_nt: TGCAGTGCTAGAGATGGAGTAGGGACCGGGGAGCTGTTTTTT
cdr3_aa: CSARDGVGTGELFF

cdr3_length: 16
d_call: .
v_call: TRBV12-3/TRBV12-4
j_call: TRBJ1-1
clone_size: few
cdr3_nt: TGTGCCAGCCTTACGGGGGGTATCGGAAAGAACACTGAAGCTTTCTTT
cdr3_aa: CASLTGGIGKNTEAFF

cdr3_length: 15
d_call: .
v_call: TRBV7-9
j_call: TRBJ1-1
clone_size: .
cdr3_nt: TGTGCCAGCAGCCCTTCAATGGTTGGGGGCACTGAAGCTTTCTTT
cdr3_aa: CASSPSMVGGTEAFF

cdr3_length: 15
d_call: TRBD1
v_call: TRBV28
j_call: TRBJ2-5
clone_size: .
cdr3_nt: TGTGCCAGCAGTCTACAGGGGACGCAAGGGGAGACCCAGTACTTC
cdr3_aa: CASSLQGTQGETQYF

cdr3_length: 14
d_call: .
v_call: TRBV4-3
j_call: TRBJ2-3
clone_size: .
cdr3_nt: TGCGCCAGCAGCCAAGATTTGAGGAGAGATACGCAGTATTTT
cdr3_aa: CASSQDLRRDTQYF

cdr3_length: 17
d_call: .
v_call: TRBV20-1
j_call: TRBJ2-4
clone_size: .
cdr3_nt: TGCAGTGCTAGAGATCGTCGGGACAACCAAACCAAAAACATTCAGTACTTC
cdr3_aa: CSARDRRDNQTKNIQYF

cdr3_length: 16
d_call: TRBD1
v_call: TRBV27
j_call: TRBJ1-5
clone_size: .
cdr3_nt: TGTGCCAGCAGTGCCTCGACAGGGTTAAGCAATCAGCCCCAGCATTTT
cdr3_aa: CASSASTGLSNQPQHF

cdr3_length: 12
d_call: .
v_call: TRBV11-2
j_call: TRBJ2-7
clone_size: many
cdr3_nt: TGTGCCAGCAGCTTAGACTACTACGAGCAGTACTTC
cdr3_aa: CASSLDYYEQYF

cdr3_length: 11
d_call: .
v_call: TRBV29-1
j_call: TRBJ2-1
clone_size: few
cdr3_nt: TGCAGCGCGGACAGTTACAATGAGCAGTTCTTC
cdr3_aa: CSADSYNEQFF

cdr3_length: 13
d_call: .
v_call: TRBV27
j_call: TRBJ2-3
clone_size: few
cdr3_nt: TGTGCCAGCAGTCCCCCCGGGGGAGATACGCAGTATTTT
cdr3_aa: CASSPPGGDTQYF

cdr3_length: 16
d_call: TRBD1
v_call: TRBV5-1
j_call: TRBJ2-5
clone_size: few
cdr3_nt: TGCGCCAGCAGCTCCAGAGGTGCAGGGGGCGGGGAGACCCAGTACTTC
cdr3_aa: CASSSRGAGGGETQYF

cdr3_length: 16
d_call: .
v_call: TRBV6-6
j_call: TRBJ2-4
clone_size: .
cdr3_nt: TGCGCCAGCAGGGCCTCGGGGGAGACGGGTGGAAACATTCAGTACTTC
cdr3_aa: CASRASGETGGNIQYF

cdr3_length: 14
d_call: TRBD2
v_call: TRBV28
j_call: TRBJ2-5
clone_size: once
cdr3_nt: TGTGCCAGCAGCCGGTATGGGGGGGAAGAGACCCAGTACTTC
cdr3_aa: CASSRYGGEETQYF

cdr3_length: 16
d_call: .
v_call: TRBV4-1
j_call: TRBJ1-6
clone_size: .
cdr3_nt: TGCGCCAGCAGCCATCCCAACCGGCCGTATAATTCACCCCTCCACTTT
cdr3_aa: CASSHPNRPYNSPLHF

cdr3_length: 12
d_call: TRBD1
v_call: TRBV6-2/TRBV6-3
j_call: TRBJ1-5
clone_size: once
cdr3_nt: TGTGCCAGCAGTAAGGACAGGCAGCCCCAGCATTTT
cdr3_aa: CASSKDRQPQHF